What follows are 24 T cell receptor beta chains derived from one specimen sequenced in a study of STAT5B mutations in CD4+ large granular lymphocyte leukemia. Some clones are missing from TCRdb's copy, which holds only in-frame ones; the method was immunoSEQ multiplex PCR. The data show some 40,000 clones, with approximately 85% seen just once and around 1.3% held by the top ten. The sequenced sample consisted of CD4+ T cells from blood buffy coats. All receptors come from a human donor in good health.

The gene calls are TRBV4-3 and TRBJ2-1; 12 bases align to TRBD2. The junction had 4 bases not matched to a gene; V was cut back by 0 bases and J by 7 bases. CDR1 is LGHNA, CDR2 YSLEER, per germline. CDR3 length equals 16 residues. CDR3 nucleotides: TGCGCCAGCAGCCAAGATCCTAGCGGGAGGGGAAATGAGCAGTTCTTC. Translation: CASSQDPSGRGNEQFF.

The J gene is TRBJ2-5, the V gene TRBV7-3; no clear D. The V and J ends lost 1 base and 1 base respectively, with 7 bases between them. CDR1 is SGHTA, CDR2 FQGTGA, per germline. The CDR3 loop spans 14 amino acids. This CDR3 is CASSLSGGQETQYF. DNA of the CDR3: TGTGCCAGCAGCTTAAGCGGCGGCCAAGAGACCCAGTACTTC.

This rearrangement joins TRBV30 to TRBJ2-5, with a weak D call TRBD2 (5 bases). V lost 2 bases and J 7 bases, leaving 8 bases between the germline ends. This CDR3 comprises 11 residues. Germline assignment: CDR1 GTSNPN and CDR2 SVGIG (reference sequence). The CDR3 sequence is CAWSTSGTQYF. In DNA, the CDR3 is TGTGCCTGGAGTACCAGCGGGACCCAGTACTTC.

In this sample, this clone turned up a few times. CDR3 sequence (DNA): TGTGCCAGCAGCTCCCCTGGGGGACTAGCAAGAAATGAGCAGTTCTTC. Translation gives CASSSPGGLARNEQFF. V usage is TRBV28 and J usage is TRBJ2-1, with 9 bases matching TRBD2. Germline V lookup: CDR1 MDHEN, CDR2 SYDVKM. This CDR3 spans 16 amino acids. V lost 6 bases, J lost 7 bases, and 13 bases stayed unmatched.

V is TRBV6-5 and J is TRBJ1-1; D is possibly TRBD1 (6 bases). The CDR3 is 14 residues long. V was clipped by 1 base and J by 4 bases, with 10 bases between them. Germline CDR1 is MNHEY and CDR2 is SVGAGI. The CDR3 here is CASSYFRGITEAFF. In nucleotides, the CDR3 is TGTGCCAGCAGTTACTTTAGGGGGATCACTGAAGCTTTCTTT.

The chain employs TRBV7-9 and TRBJ2-1; 16 bases are a match to TRBD2. CDR3 length equals 17 residues. From germline, CDR1 is SEHNR and CDR2 FQNEAQ (reference sequence). J lost 6 bases, V lost 5 bases, and 7 bases had no gene match. The CDR3 reads CASSEPGLAGGANEQFF. The DNA of the CDR3 is TGTGCCAGCAGCGAGCCGGGACTAGCGGGGGGGGCCAATGAGCAGTTCTTC.

This clone was found once. An end of the junction does not agree with germline; a read error may underlie this. The chain links TRBV28 to TRBJ2-2, with 8 bases fitting TRBD1. Germline V CDR1 and CDR2: MDHEN, SYDVKM. The CDR3 consists of 21 residues. This chain's CDR3 is CAGSLLGKGRGPPRDTGELFF. CDR3 DNA sequence: TGTGCCGGCAGTTTATTGGGGAAGGGCAGGGGGCCTCCCCGGGACACCGGGGAGCTGTTTTTT.

The chain has TRBV10-3 and TRBJ1-4, with a possible D match to TRBD1 (6 bases). Germline CDR1 ENHRY, CDR2 SYGVKD. The CDR3 is 16 residues long. Trimming removed 4 bases at V and 4 bases at J, with 16 bases between. The CDR3: CAISGSSGTSNEKLFF. CDR3 in DNA: TGTGCCATCAGTGGGTCCTCCGGGACAAGTAATGAAAAACTGTTTTTT.

The chain joins TRBV25-1 to TRBJ1-4; 7 nucleotides agree with TRBD1. Germline V gives CDR1 MGHDK, CDR2 SYGVNS. CDR3 length equals 16 residues. Unmatched junction bases numbered 5, after V lost 4 bases and J lost 0 bases. CDR3 DNA: TGTGCCAGCAGTGGACAGGGTCTCGCAACTAATGAAAAACTGTTTTTT. Its translation is CASSGQGLATNEKLFF.

The chain has TRBV30 and TRBJ1-5; 9 bases agree with TRBD1. The ends lost 1 base at V and 12 bases at J; junction bases unmatched: 1. Per the germline V gene, CDR1 is GTSNPN and CDR2 is SVGIG (reference sequence). CDR3 length equals 11 residues. In DNA form, the CDR3 reads TGTGCCTGGAGTGGGGGACAGGGCCAGCATTTT. It specifies CAWSGGQGQHF.

This clone has only one observation. This chain links TRBV13 with TRBJ1-5; D is ambiguous. From germline, CDR1 is PRHDT and CDR2 FYEKMQ (reference sequence). The CDR3 runs 16 residues. V was cut by 1 base and J by 2 bases, with 12 bases left in between. The CDR3 reads CASSLVEEWGNQPQHF. The CDR3 DNA reads TGTGCCAGCAGCTTAGTAGAGGAGTGGGGCAATCAGCCCCAGCATTTT.

The rearrangement uses TRBV10-3 and TRBJ2-3; 10 bases line up with TRBD2. V shed 6 bases and J 4 bases; nucleotides not matched to a gene: 4. In germline, CDR1 is ENHRY, CDR2 SYGVKD. The CDR3 has 14 amino acids. The CDR3 nucleotides read TGTGCCATCAGAGATAGCGGGGGGCCAGATACGCAGTATTTT. Protein product: CAIRDSGGPDTQYF.

The rearrangement links TRBV28 to TRBJ1-2; D is possibly TRBD1 (5 bases). The CDR3 spans 13 residues. V shed 5 bases and J shed 6 bases, with 13 bases lying between them. Germline V gene lookup returns CDR1 MDHEN and CDR2 SYDVKM. CDR3 sequence: CASSIDSSHGYTF. CDR3 coding DNA: TGTGCCAGCAGTATCGACAGCAGTCATGGCTACACCTTC.

The gene calls are TRBV28 and TRBJ2-3; possible D gene TRBD2, 6 bases. Germline V gives CDR1 MDHEN, CDR2 SYDVKM. V was clipped by 5 bases and J by 2 bases, with 14 bases between them. The CDR3 loop spans 15 amino acids. The CDR3 spells CASSRGGAITDTQYF. Here the CDR3 DNA reads TGTGCCAGCAGTCGTGGAGGGGCCATCACAGATACGCAGTATTTT.

The V call is TRBV10-3, the J call TRBJ1-2; no reliable D call. Germline CDR1 and CDR2: ENHRY and SYGVKD. Between the trimmed V and J ends, which lost 5 bases and 3 bases, there was a span of 13 bases. This CDR3 is 14 amino acids long. The CDR3 loop is CAISQAPLDYGYTF. The CDR3 DNA reads TGTGCCATCAGTCAGGCCCCTTTGGACTATGGCTACACCTTC.

The DNA for the CDR3 is TGTGCCAGCAGCCCGACAGGGGTACAAGAGACCCAGTACTTC. This translates into CASSPTGVQETQYF. V gene TRBV5-6 combines with J gene TRBJ2-5, with 8 bases matching TRBD1. Germline trimming cut 4 bases from V and 2 bases from J; bases unmatched to any gene: 4. The CDR3 runs 14 residues. The V gene's germline CDR1 is SGHDT and CDR2 YYEEEE.

This chain connects TRBV5-1 to TRBJ1-1, with a tentative D call TRBD1 (5 bases). Trimming removed 0 bases from V and 2 bases from J, with 8 bases in between. Germline-derived CDR1 and CDR2 are SGHRS and YFSETQ. The CDR3 totals 14 residues. CDR3 bases: TGCGCCAGCAGCTTGGTGGGACCAAACACTGAAGCTTTCTTT. Protein sequence: CASSLVGPNTEAFF.

The J gene is TRBJ2-1, the V gene TRBV7-6; 13 nucleotides align to TRBD2. Trimming cost V 5 bases and J 10 bases; bases outside gene matches: 8. This CDR3 contains 15 residues. The V gene's germline CDR1 is SGHVS and CDR2 FNYEAQ. The CDR3 loop reads CASSVGLAGEGEQFF. In DNA, the CDR3 is TGTGCCAGCAGCGTCGGACTAGCGGGAGAGGGGGAGCAGTTCTTC.

This rearrangement joins TRBV11-2 to TRBJ1-2; no reliable D call. The CDR3 runs to 14 residues. The germline CDR1 and CDR2 sequences are SGHAT and FQNNGV. Trimming took off 2 bases at V and 8 bases at J, with 15 bases between the two ends. This CDR3 reads CASSLPGGVSGYTF. The CDR3 DNA reads as TGTGCCAGCAGCTTACCCGGTGGGGTGTCCGGCTACACCTTC.

This clone was seen once. The CDR3 nucleotides read TGTGCCAGCAGTTTGGGACTAGCGGGACCCACTGGCTCCTACAATGAGCAGTTCTTC. Translated, it gives CASSLGLAGPTGSYNEQFF. This rearrangement joins TRBV27 to TRBJ2-1; 13 nucleotides match TRBD2. This CDR3 comprises 19 residues. Germline V lookup: CDR1 MNHEY, CDR2 SMNVEV (reference sequence). V shed 3 bases and J 0 bases; nucleotides not matched to a gene: 8.

V and J are TRBV7-9 and TRBJ2-7; 9 nucleotides match TRBD1. Germline V gene sequence: CDR1 SEHNR, CDR2 FQNEAQ (reference sequence). This CDR3 has 15 amino acids. Losses at the gene ends were 6 bases for V and 2 bases for J; bases not matched to a gene: 8. The CDR3 DNA reads as TGTGCCAGCAGTCAAGGACAGGGGACCCCCTACGAGCAGTACTTC. Protein: CASSQGQGTPYEQYF.

This chain uses TRBV28 with TRBJ2-2; D ambiguous. Trimming stripped 5 bases from V and 6 bases from J, with 7 bases between. The germline V gene encodes CDR1 MDHEN and CDR2 SYDVKM. The CDR3 length is 12 residues. The CDR3 protein is CASSRLPGELFF. Written as DNA, the CDR3 is TGTGCCAGCAGTCGGCTACCCGGGGAGCTGTTTTTT.

The chain uses TRBV5-4 and TRBJ1-5; 10 bases agree with TRBD1. CDR1 SGHNT and CDR2 YYREEE come from the germline V gene (reference sequence). This CDR3 is 15 amino acids long. Trimming at V came to 4 bases and at J to 6 bases, leaving 7 bases not matched to a gene. CDR3 sequence reads: CASSPGTGVGQPQHF. The CDR3 region has the DNA TGTGCCAGCAGCCCCGGGACAGGGGTGGGTCAGCCCCAGCATTTT.

This chain links TRBV28 with TRBJ1-2; possibly TRBD1 for D (5 bases). Trimming took 2 bases from V and 3 from J, leaving 7 bases between them. The CDR3 sequence is 13 residues long. Germline assignment: CDR1 MDHEN and CDR2 SYDVKM. In DNA form, the CDR3 reads TGTGCCAGCAGTTTACTGGGGCACTATGGCTACACCTTC. Residues: CASSLLGHYGYTF.